One sample yielded the 23 T cell receptor beta chains listed below, sequenced in a study of human T cells and chemical hapten exposure. TCRdb itself ran the RACE reads through MiXCR, one entry per CDR3 protein. This table has a few hundred thousand distinct CDR3 sequences, more than 4.5% appearing once. The time point is: patch test 1, 2 weeks after DPC sensitization. Noted treatment: therapeutic diphenylcyclopropenone sensitization with weekly scalp DPC. The material sequenced was whole blood, taken in connection with sensitization to the hapten diphenylcyclopropenone (DPC). The receptors stem from a woman between 45 and 60 years old with alopecia areata. Some clones in this sample may be carry-over from other donors' samples.

This chain links TRBV12-3 or TRBV12-4 with TRBJ1-1; D not certain. Deletions cut 4 bases from V and 6 bases from J, with 6 bases between. The CDR3 extends over 11 amino acids. The CDR3 loop reads CASSSGAEAFF. Written as DNA, the CDR3 is TGTGCCAGCAGTTCGGGCGCTGAAGCTTTCTTT.

In its sample, this clonotype was seen many times. The V call is TRBV5-5, the J call TRBJ1-1, with TRBD1 as a possible D gene (5 bases). This CDR3 region has 14 residues. Germline V lookup: CDR1 SGHKS, CDR2 YYEKEE (reference sequence). Trimming cost V 1 base and J 3 bases, with 10 bases left between them. In nucleotides, the CDR3 is TGTGCCAGCAGCTTGATAACAGGTGACACTGAAGCTTTCTTT. Translated, it gives CASSLITGDTEAFF.

This clonotype has a count of ten or more. The chain joins TRBV7-9 to TRBJ2-5; TRBD2 is a possible D gene (6 bases). V was cut by 4 bases and J by 1 base, with 10 bases left in between. CDR1 SEHNR and CDR2 FQNEAQ come from the germline V gene (reference sequence). The CDR3 is made up of 14 amino acids. The DNA for the CDR3 is TGTGCCAGCAGCTCCACTAGCCCCCAAGAGACCCAGTACTTC. Translated, it gives CASSSTSPQETQYF.

This clonotype was counted a few times. V is TRBV28 and J is TRBJ2-5, with D unclear. The germline V gene encodes CDR1 MDHEN and CDR2 SYDVKM. Deletions cut 6 bases from V and 4 bases from J, with 15 bases between. This CDR3 spans 14 amino acids. As DNA, the CDR3 is TGTGCCAGCAGCACCCCGGCAGTCGGAGAGACCCAGTACTTC. It encodes CASSTPAVGETQYF. Using reference TRBV28 and TRBJ2-5 for the parts outside the CDR3, the full variable domain is DVKVTQSSRYLVKRTGEKVFLECVQDMDHENMFWYRQDPGLGLRLIYFSYDVKMKEKGDIPEGYSVSREKKERFSLILESASTNQTSMYLCASSTPAVGETQYFGPGTRLLVL.

This clonotype showed up many times. The V call is TRBV11-2, the J call TRBJ1-1; TRBD1 matches at 7 bases. The CDR3 contains 13 residues. Germline-derived CDR1 and CDR2 are SGHAT and FQNNGV. The junction had 6 bases not matched to a gene; V was cut back by 5 bases and J by 6 bases. CDR3 in amino acids: CASSLQGDAEAFF. The CDR3 DNA is TGTGCCAGCAGCCTGCAGGGGGACGCTGAAGCTTTCTTT. Looking up the rest from reference TRBV11-2 and TRBJ1-1 gives the full variable domain: EAGVAQSPRYKIIEKRQSVAFWCNPISGHATLYWYQQILGQGPKLLIQFQNNGVVDDSQLPKDRFSAERLKGVDSTLKIQPAKLEDSAVYLCASSLQGDAEAFFGQGTRLTVV.

There are many counts of this clonotype. The rearrangement links TRBV5-1 to TRBJ1-3; D gene unclear. This CDR3 has 15 amino acids. CDR1 and CDR2 from the germline V gene are SGHRS and YFSETQ. The ends were cut back, 0 bases at V and 1 base at J, with 8 bases in the middle. This CDR3 is CASSLEYPSGNTIYF. The CDR3 nucleotides read TGCGCCAGCAGCTTGGAGTATCCTTCTGGAAACACCATATATTTT.

This clonotype was seen ten or more times. The gene calls are TRBV11-2 and TRBJ2-6, with 9 positions matching TRBD1. With 1 base clipped from V and 3 bases from J, the junction kept 10 bases outside the gene matches. The CDR3 has 19 residues. Germline V gene sequence: CDR1 SGHAT, CDR2 FQNNGV. CDR3 DNA: TGTGCCAGCAGCTTAGCTCCGCCGGGACAGGGCTTTGGGGCCAACGTCCTGACTTTC. This gives the protein CASSLAPPGQGFGANVLTF.

This clonotype was counted only a few times. The V and J genes are TRBV11-3 and TRBJ1-1, with a possible D match to TRBD1 (6 bases). CDR3 size: 17 residues. V was pared by 4 bases and J by 3 bases, with 21 bases between. The V gene's germline CDR1 is SGHNT and CDR2 YENEEA. The CDR3 reads CASSSAQWGREDTEAFF. The CDR3 region has the DNA TGTGCCAGCAGCTCGGCCCAATGGGGGCGCGAGGACACTGAAGCTTTCTTT.

This clonotype has at least ten counts. The chain combines TRBV9 with TRBJ1-2; D remains unclear. V was cut by 0 bases and J by 3 bases, with 12 bases left in between. The CDR3 is made up of 15 amino acids. The germline V gene encodes CDR1 SGDLS and CDR2 YYNGEE. CDR3 loop: CASSVEGFNDYGYTF. Here the CDR3 DNA reads TGTGCCAGCAGCGTAGAGGGTTTTAACGACTATGGCTACACCTTC.

This clonotype appeared a few times. The chain couples TRBV4-1 to TRBJ2-3, with D possibly TRBD1 on 6 matching bases. The germline V and J ends were trimmed by 2 bases and 5 bases, with 14 bases remaining between them. The CDR3 has 15 amino acids. In germline, CDR1 is MGHRA, CDR2 YSYEKL. CDR3 loop: CASSQLTGIGDTQYF. DNA for the CDR3: TGCGCCAGCAGCCAACTCACAGGGATTGGAGATACGCAGTATTTT.

This clonotype was recorded at least ten times. This chain uses TRBV20-1 with TRBJ2-1; 10 nucleotides agree with TRBD2. CDR3 size: 14 residues. The V gene end was trimmed by 6 bases and the J gene end by 7 bases; junction bases not matched to a gene: 9. From germline, CDR1 is DFQATT and CDR2 SNEGSKA (reference sequence). CDR3 sequence reads: CSARSSGSSNEQFF. CDR3 nucleotides: TGCAGTGCACGTTCTAGCGGGAGCTCTAATGAGCAGTTCTTC.

This clonotype came up a few times. This sequence joins TRBV7-8 and TRBJ1-2; TRBD1 might be the D (6 bases). The germline V gene has CDR1 SGHVS and CDR2 FQNEAQ. V lost 1 base and J 8 bases, leaving 17 bases between the germline ends. This CDR3 has 15 amino acids. The CDR3 DNA reads as TGTGCCAGCAGCTTAGGCTCAGGGGCCCTCCCCGGCTACACCTTC. Its protein product is CASSLGSGALPGYTF.

The chain links TRBV29-1 to TRBJ2-5; possible D gene TRBD2, 7 bases. The CDR3 runs 16 residues. Looked up from germline, CDR1 is SQVTM and CDR2 is ANQGSEA. V gave up 4 bases and J gave up 2 bases, with 20 bases separating them. The CDR3, as DNA: TGCAGCGTTGGACCGGGAAGAGGGGGAGGGCAAGAGACCCAGTACTTC. It specifies CSVGPGRGGGQETQYF.

This chain connects TRBV20-1 to TRBJ1-5; D not certain. The CDR3 is 13 amino acids. CDR1 is DFQATT, CDR2 SNEGSKA, per germline (reference sequence). Deletions cut 4 bases from V and 4 bases from J, with 11 bases between. The CDR3, as DNA: TGCAGTGCTACTGGCGGCAAGAATCAGCCCCAGCATTTT. It specifies CSATGGKNQPQHF.

This clonotype was detected a few times. The gene calls are TRBV6-5 and TRBJ2-7; a weak D match, TRBD2 (5 bases). Germline V CDR1 and CDR2: MNHEY, SVGAGI. The CDR3 contains 16 residues. Trimming shortened V by 0 bases and J by 3 bases, and 15 bases separated the two germline ends. CDR3 in amino acids: CASSYSKFQDFYEQYF. The CDR3 DNA is TGTGCCAGCAGTTACTCCAAATTCCAGGACTTCTACGAGCAGTACTTC.

This chain uses TRBV6-4 with TRBJ2-2; no clear D. From germline, CDR1 is MRHNA and CDR2 SNTAGT. Between the trimmed V and J ends, which lost 1 base and 8 bases, there was a span of 8 bases. The CDR3 runs to 13 residues. The CDR3 DNA reads TGTGCCAGCAGTGACTACCTAGGAGGGGAGCTGTTTTTT. Encoded protein: CASSDYLGGELFF.

This clonotype was seen repeatedly, ten times or more. This chain joins TRBV29-1 and TRBJ2-7; TRBD1 matches 9 bases. V was pared by 6 bases and J by 2 bases, with 5 bases of the junction left unmatched. Germline V gene lookup returns CDR1 SQVTM and CDR2 ANQGSEA. CDR3 length: 13 residues. CDR3 in amino acids: CSVGQGIAYEQYF. CDR3 DNA sequence: TGCAGCGTAGGACAGGGGATAGCCTACGAGCAGTACTTC.

This clonotype was detected many times. This chain uses TRBV12-5 with TRBJ1-1; D may be TRBD1 (5 bases). Trimming cost V 4 bases and J 5 bases, with 26 bases left between them. Germline lookup yields CDR1 LGHNT and CDR2 FRNRAP. The CDR3 consists of 18 residues. CDR3 sequence reads: CASGSIVGAGHLETEAFF. As DNA, the CDR3 is TGTGCTAGTGGTTCGATTGTCGGGGCAGGACATCTGGAGACTGAAGCTTTCTTT.

This clonotype was observed at least ten times. The rearrangement joins TRBV7-2 to TRBJ1-2; no clear D. Germline assignment: CDR1 SGHTA and CDR2 FQGNSA. CDR3 length: 12 amino acids. Trimming removed 5 bases at V and 5 bases at J, with 9 bases between. CDR3 in amino acids: CASSHELYGYTF. CDR3 coding DNA: TGTGCCAGCAGCCATGAGTTGTATGGCTACACCTTC.

This clonotype has ten or more counts. The chain is built from TRBV29-1 and TRBJ2-7; D is uncertain. The V gene lost 2 bases and the J gene lost 0 bases, with 2 bases spanning the gap. CDR1 is SQVTM, CDR2 ANQGSEA, per germline. The CDR3 spans 11 residues. The CDR3 loop is CSVESSYEQYF. The CDR3 DNA follows: TGCAGCGTTGAATCCTCCTACGAGCAGTACTTC.

The rearrangement uses TRBV4-1 and TRBJ2-3; 11 nucleotides match TRBD2. J was trimmed by 3 bases and V by 2 bases; bases with no gene match: 10. The CDR3 consists of 18 residues. Germline CDR1 and CDR2: MGHRA and YSYEKL. DNA of the CDR3: TGCGCCAGCAGCCAAACACTAGCGGGAGTGGCCAGGACAGATACGCAGTATTTT. This translates into CASSQTLAGVARTDTQYF.

This clonotype was seen repeatedly, ten times or more. This chain connects TRBV29-1 to TRBJ2-7; 8 nucleotides align to TRBD2. Germline trimming cut 3 bases from V and 6 bases from J; bases unmatched to any gene: 13. The CDR3 spans 15 residues. Germline-derived CDR1 and CDR2 are SQVTM and ANQGSEA. CDR3 loop: CSVDFLAGTRAEQYF. Here the CDR3 DNA reads TGCAGCGTTGATTTTTTAGCGGGGACCCGCGCCGAGCAGTACTTC.

This clonotype was recorded at least ten times. The CDR3 region is CASSYSRAGASTDTQYF. CDR3 DNA: TGTGCCAGCAGTTACTCTCGAGCCGGCGCTAGCACAGATACGCAGTATTTT. This sequence joins TRBV6-5 and TRBJ2-3; D ambiguous. Germline loops: CDR1 MNHEY, CDR2 SVGAGI. This CDR3 has 17 residues. Deletions cut 0 bases from V and 0 bases from J, with 13 bases between.